This TCR beta chain stems from a study of blood T cell repertoires in COVID-19. The wider study: T cells, B-cell-depleted T cells, or PBMCs supplied cDNA or gDNA.

In the authors' workflow: The authors estimated nucleated cell counts from reference gene primer amplification. TCRdb's table, derived via immunoSEQ multiplex PCR, lists solely in-frame clones and lacks some. V, J and clone size are taken as reported in that table, and D and trimming were inferred from the DNA itself. The repertoire includes 110,000 to 150,000 clones, 88% of them detected once, and approximately 10% sits in the top ten. The CDR3 is 15 amino acids. The germline V gene encodes CDR1 WSHSY and CDR2 SAAADI. With 6 bases removed from V and 4 bases from J, the gap between germline ends came to 13 bases.

This sequence originates from a man over 45 with active or convalescent COVID-19. The gene calls are TRBV10-2 and TRBJ2-6, with D tentatively TRBD1 (6 bases). Material: peripheral blood. The CDR3 DNA sequence: TGCGCCAGCAGAGCAACAGGGTACGGGGCCAACGTCCTGACTTTC. This sequence encodes CASRATGYGANVLTF.